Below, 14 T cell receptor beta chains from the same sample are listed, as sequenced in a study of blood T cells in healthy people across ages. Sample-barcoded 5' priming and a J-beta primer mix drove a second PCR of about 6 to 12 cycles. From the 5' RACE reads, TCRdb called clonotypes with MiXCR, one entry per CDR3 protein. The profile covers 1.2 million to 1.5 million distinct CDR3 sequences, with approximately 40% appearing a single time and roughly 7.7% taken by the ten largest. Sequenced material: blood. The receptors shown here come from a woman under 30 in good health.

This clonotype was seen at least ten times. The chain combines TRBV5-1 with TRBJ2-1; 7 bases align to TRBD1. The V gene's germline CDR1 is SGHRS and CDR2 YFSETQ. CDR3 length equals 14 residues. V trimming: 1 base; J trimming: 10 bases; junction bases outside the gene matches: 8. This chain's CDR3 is CASSLPQGLGEQFF. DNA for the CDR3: TGCGCCAGCAGCTTGCCACAGGGGCTAGGCGAGCAGTTCTTC.

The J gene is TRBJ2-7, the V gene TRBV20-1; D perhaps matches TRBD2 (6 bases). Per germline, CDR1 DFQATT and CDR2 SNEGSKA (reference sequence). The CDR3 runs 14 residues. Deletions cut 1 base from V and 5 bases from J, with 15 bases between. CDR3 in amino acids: CSARADRLANEQYF. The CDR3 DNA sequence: TGCAGTGCTAGAGCCGACCGGCTAGCGAACGAGCAGTACTTC.

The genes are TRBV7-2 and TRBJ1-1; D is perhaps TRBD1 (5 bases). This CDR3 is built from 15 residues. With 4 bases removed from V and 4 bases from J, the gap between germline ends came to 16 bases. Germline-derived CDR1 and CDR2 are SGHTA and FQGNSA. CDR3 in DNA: TGTGCCAGCAGCTACGTGCGGGGTGGGGGCACTGAAGCTTTCTTT. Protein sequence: CASSYVRGGGTEAFF. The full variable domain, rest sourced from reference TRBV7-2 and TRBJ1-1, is GAGVSQSPSNKVTEKGKDVELRCDPISGHTALYWYRQSLGQGLEFLIYFQGNSAPDKSGLPSDRFSAERTGGSVSTLTIQRTQQEDSAVYLCASSYVRGGGTEAFFGQGTRLTVV.

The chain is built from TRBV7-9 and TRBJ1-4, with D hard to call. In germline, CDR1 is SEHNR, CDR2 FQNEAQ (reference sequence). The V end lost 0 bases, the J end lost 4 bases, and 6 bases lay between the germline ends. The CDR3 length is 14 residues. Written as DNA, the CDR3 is TGTGCCAGCAGCTTAGCTTTCCTTAATGAAAAACTGTTTTTT. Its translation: CASSLAFLNEKLFF. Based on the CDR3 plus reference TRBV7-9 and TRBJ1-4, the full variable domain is DTGVSQNPRHKITKRGQNVTFRCDPISEHNRLYWYRQTLGQGPEFLTYFQNEAQLEKSRLLSDRFSAERPKGSFSTLEIQRTEQGDSAMYLCASSLAFLNEKLFFGSGTQLSVL.

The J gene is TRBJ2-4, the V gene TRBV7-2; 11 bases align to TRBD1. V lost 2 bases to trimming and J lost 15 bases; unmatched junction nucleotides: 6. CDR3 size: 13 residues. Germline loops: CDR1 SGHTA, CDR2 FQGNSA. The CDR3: CASSLRGQGERYF. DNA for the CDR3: TGTGCCAGCAGCTTAAGGGGACAGGGGGAGAGGTACTTC.

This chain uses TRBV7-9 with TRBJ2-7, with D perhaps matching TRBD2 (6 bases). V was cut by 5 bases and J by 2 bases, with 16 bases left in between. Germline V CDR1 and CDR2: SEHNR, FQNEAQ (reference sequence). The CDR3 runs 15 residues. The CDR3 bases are TGTGCCAGCAGCCGCGGGATGTTTAGTACCTACGAGCAGTACTTC. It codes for CASSRGMFSTYEQYF.

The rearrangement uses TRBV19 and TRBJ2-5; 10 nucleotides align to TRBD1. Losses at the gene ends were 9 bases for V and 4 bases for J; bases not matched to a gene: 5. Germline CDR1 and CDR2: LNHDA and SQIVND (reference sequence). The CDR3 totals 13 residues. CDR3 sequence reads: CARPTGGPETQYF. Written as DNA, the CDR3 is TGTGCCAGACCGACAGGGGGCCCAGAGACCCAGTACTTC. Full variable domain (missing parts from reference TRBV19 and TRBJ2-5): DGGITQSPKYLFRKEGQNVTLSCEQNLNHDAMYWYRQDPGQGLRLIYYSQIVNDFQKGDIAEGYSVSREKKESFPLTVTSAQKNPTAFYLCARPTGGPETQYFGPGTRLLVL.

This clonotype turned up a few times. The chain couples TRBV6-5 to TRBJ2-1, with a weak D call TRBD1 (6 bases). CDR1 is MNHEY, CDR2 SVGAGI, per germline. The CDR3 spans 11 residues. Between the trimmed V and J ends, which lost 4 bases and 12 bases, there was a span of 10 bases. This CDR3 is CASSWADRQFF. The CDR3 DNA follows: TGTGCCAGCAGTTGGGCGGACAGGCAGTTCTTC.

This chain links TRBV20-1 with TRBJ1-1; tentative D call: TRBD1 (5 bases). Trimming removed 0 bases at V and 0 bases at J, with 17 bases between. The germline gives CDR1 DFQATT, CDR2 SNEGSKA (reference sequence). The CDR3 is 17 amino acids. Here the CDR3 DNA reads TGCAGTGCTAGAGATGGGGCAGTCCGACAGTTGAACACTGAAGCTTTCTTT. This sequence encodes CSARDGAVRQLNTEAFF.

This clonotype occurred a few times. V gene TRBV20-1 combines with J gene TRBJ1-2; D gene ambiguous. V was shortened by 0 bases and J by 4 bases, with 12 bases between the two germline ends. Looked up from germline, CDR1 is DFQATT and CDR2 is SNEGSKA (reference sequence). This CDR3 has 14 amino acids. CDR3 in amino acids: CSARDRMRIYGYTF. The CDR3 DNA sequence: TGCAGTGCTAGAGATCGGATGCGAATCTATGGCTACACCTTC.

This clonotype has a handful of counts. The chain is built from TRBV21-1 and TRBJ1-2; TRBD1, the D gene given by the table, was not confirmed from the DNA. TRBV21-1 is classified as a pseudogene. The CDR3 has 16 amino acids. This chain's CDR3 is CASIPIGGSAIYGYTF. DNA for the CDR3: TGTGCCAGCATCCCGATAGGGGGATCCGCGATCTATGGCTACACCTTC.

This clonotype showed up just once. The DNA for the CDR3 is TGCGCCAGCAGCCCGGAGACAGGGTCTAAAAACATTCAGTACTTC. Translation gives CASSPETGSKNIQYF. This chain uses TRBV5-1 with TRBJ2-4; 7 nucleotides line up with TRBD1. Germline V CDR1 and CDR2: SGHRS, YFSETQ. Germline trimming cut 4 bases from V and 4 bases from J; bases unmatched to any gene: 8. This CDR3 is built from 15 residues.

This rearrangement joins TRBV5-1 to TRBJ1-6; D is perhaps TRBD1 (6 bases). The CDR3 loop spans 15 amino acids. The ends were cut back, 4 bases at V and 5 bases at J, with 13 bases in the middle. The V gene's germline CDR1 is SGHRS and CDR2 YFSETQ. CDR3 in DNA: TGCGCCAGCAGCCTCGGACAGTCTCATAATTCACCCCTCCACTTT. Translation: CASSLGQSHNSPLHF.

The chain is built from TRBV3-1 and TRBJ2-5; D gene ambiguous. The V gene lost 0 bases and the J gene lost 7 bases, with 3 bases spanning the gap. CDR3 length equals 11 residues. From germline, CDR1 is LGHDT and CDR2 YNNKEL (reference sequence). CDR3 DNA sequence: TGTGCCAGCAGCCAAGAATCGACCCAGTACTTC. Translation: CASSQESTQYF.